The rows below give T cell receptor beta chains drawn from one sample of a study of blood T cells in healthy people across ages. Each CDR3 protein is one row after TCRdb ran MiXCR on the 5' RACE reads. The repertoire consists of more than 900,000 distinct CDR3 sequences, with around 29% occurring once and the leading ten covering about 10%. The sample was also reused in another study, on T cells of mothers and their children.

Material: blood. The receptors shown here come from a woman aged 40 to 50 in good health. CDR3s include the opening cysteine and the closing phenylalanine or tryptophan. A D gene is named only where the DNA matches it firmly. Clone size is shown for a subset of rows, as once, few, many or a class of expanded clone.

clone_size	v_call	j_call	d_call	cdr3_aa	cdr3_nt
NA	TRBV27	TRBJ1-1	TRBD1	CASSLLTGAPGAFF	TGTGCCAGCAGTTTATTAACAGGGGCCCCCGGAGCTTTCTTT
NA	TRBV5-1	TRBJ2-3	NA	CASSIRTNMDTQYF	TGCGCCAGCAGCATAAGGACAAACATGGATACGCAGTATTTT
NA	TRBV7-9	TRBJ2-4	NA	CASRPSTDWNIQYF	TGTGCCAGCAGACCATCGACAGATTGGAACATTCAGTACTTC
few	TRBV6-1	TRBJ2-5	TRBD2	CASSLEWRRGGLKETQYF	TGTGCCAGCAGTCTGGAATGGAGGCGGGGGGGTCTTAAAGAGACCCAGTACTTC
NA	TRBV9	TRBJ1-2	NA	CASSAWDGGNYGYTF	TGCGCCAGCAGCGCCTGGGACGGGGGAAACTATGGCTACACCTTC
NA	TRBV7-2	TRBJ2-1	NA	CASSYAWNMGNEQFF	TGTGCCAGCAGCTACGCCTGGAATATGGGAAATGAGCAGTTCTTC
NA	TRBV5-4	TRBJ2-1	TRBD2	CASSPGLADNNEQFF	TGTGCCAGCAGCCCCGGACTAGCGGATAACAATGAGCAGTTCTTC
NA	TRBV2	TRBJ2-3	NA	CASSEGDHNTDTQYF	TGTGCCAGCAGTGAAGGGGACCATAACACAGATACGCAGTATTTT
few	TRBV12-3/TRBV12-4	TRBJ2-3	TRBD2	CASSLTSGGFTDTQYF	TGTGCCAGCAGTTTAACTAGCGGGGGGTTCACAGATACGCAGTATTTT
few	TRBV27	TRBJ2-1	TRBD1	CASRQGQGPYNEQFF	TGTGCCAGCAGGCAGGGACAGGGTCCCTACAATGAGCAGTTCTTC
many	TRBV7-6	TRBJ2-7	NA	CASSPGRRSSYEQYF	TGTGCCAGCAGCCCTGGACGCAGGAGCTCCTACGAGCAGTACTTC
NA	TRBV2	TRBJ2-3	NA	CASRATSSDTQYF	TGTGCCAGCAGAGCGACTAGTTCAGATACGCAGTATTTT
once	TRBV30	TRBJ1-1	NA	CAWREPPNTEAFF	TGTGCCTGGAGGGAACCGCCGAACACTGAAGCTTTCTTT
many	TRBV4-1	TRBJ1-2	NA	CASREGDGYTF	TGCGCCAGCAGGGAAGGGGATGGCTACACCTTC
few	TRBV9	TRBJ2-1	TRBD2	CASSVVAGGQTEQFF	TGTGCCAGCAGCGTCGTAGCGGGGGGGCAGACTGAGCAGTTCTTC
few	TRBV27	TRBJ2-7	NA	CASGPLGNSYEQYF	TGTGCCAGCGGCCCACTCGGTAACTCCTACGAGCAGTACTTC
few	TRBV7-9	TRBJ2-1	NA	CASSRTGEQFF	TGTGCCAGCAGCCGAACAGGGGAGCAGTTCTTC
NA	TRBV27	TRBJ2-7	TRBD1	CASSHTTGGLSYEQYF	TGTGCCAGCAGCCATACAACAGGGGGCCTCTCCTACGAGCAGTACTTC
few	TRBV7-2	TRBJ2-1	NA	CASSLGHRGANQQFF	TGTGCCAGCAGCTTAGGACACCGAGGGGCCAATCAGCAGTTCTTC
NA	TRBV19	TRBJ2-2	NA	CASSPTTNGELFF	TGTGCCAGTAGTCCGACTACGAACGGGGAGCTGTTTTTT
few	TRBV9	TRBJ2-7	NA	CASSATRGAGEQYF	TGTGCCAGCAGCGCGACTAGAGGGGCGGGGGAGCAGTACTTC
NA	TRBV5-8	TRBJ1-2	NA	CASSLDPPGDGYTF	TGTGCCAGCAGCCTTGATCCCCCCGGGGATGGCTACACCTTC
many	TRBV15	TRBJ2-5	NA	CATSRGGAAGETQYF	TGTGCCACCAGCAGAGGAGGGGCGGCGGGGGAGACCCAGTACTTC
few	TRBV25-1	TRBJ2-2	TRBD2	CASSPTSGEDWGELFF	TGTGCCAGCAGTCCAACTAGCGGGGAGGACTGGGGGGAGCTGTTTTTT
few	TRBV12-3/TRBV12-4	TRBJ1-4	NA	CASSPSQSAVKLFF	TGTGCCAGCAGCCCCTCTCAATCGGCTGTAAAACTGTTTTTT
many	TRBV9	TRBJ2-7	NA	CASSVGVLGFYEQYF	TGTGCCAGCAGCGTAGGAGTCCTGGGCTTCTACGAGCAGTACTTC
NA	TRBV19	TRBJ1-2	TRBD1	CASRSDRLNYGYTF	TGTGCCAGTAGATCGGACAGGTTAAACTATGGCTACACCTTC
NA	TRBV20-1	TRBJ1-5	NA	CSASMSNQPQHF	TGCAGTGCTAGCATGTCTAATCAGCCCCAGCATTTT
NA	TRBV28	TRBJ2-7	NA	CTSSLSRDLPTYEQYF	TGTACCAGCAGTTTATCCAGGGACCTCCCCACCTACGAGCAGTACTTC
once	TRBV5-1	TRBJ2-7	TRBD1	CASSLGRDSTYEQYF	TGCGCCAGCAGCTTGGGACGGGACAGCACCTACGAGCAGTACTTC
NA	TRBV25-1	TRBJ1-6	NA	CASSERGAYNSPLHF	TGTGCCAGCAGTGAGAGGGGGGCCTATAATTCACCCCTCCACTTT
NA	TRBV29-1	TRBJ2-3	TRBD2	CSASSGGWTDTQYF	TGCAGCGCATCTAGCGGGGGTTGGACAGATACGCAGTATTTT
few	TRBV29-1	TRBJ2-1	TRBD1	CSVAGRDRGLNEQFF	TGCAGCGTTGCGGGTCGGGACAGGGGCCTCAATGAGCAGTTCTTC
once	TRBV7-2	TRBJ1-1	NA	CASSSLGGGFGEAFF	TGTGCCAGCAGCTCTCTTGGGGGGGGGTTCGGTGAAGCTTTCTTT
few	TRBV6-2/TRBV6-3	TRBJ2-1	TRBD2	CASRISGGANNEQFF	TGTGCCAGCAGGATTAGCGGGGGGGCGAACAATGAGCAGTTCTTC
few	TRBV10-3	TRBJ2-7	TRBD1	CAIREGTGANEQYF	TGTGCCATCAGGGAAGGGACAGGGGCTAACGAGCAGTACTTC
NA	TRBV7-9	TRBJ2-7	NA	CASSWALREQYF	TGTGCCAGCAGCTGGGCCCTTCGGGAGCAGTACTTC
few	TRBV14	TRBJ1-2	NA	CASSPNPYRTNYGYTF	TGTGCCAGCAGCCCAAACCCCTACAGAACTAACTATGGCTACACCTTC
few	TRBV27	TRBJ2-1	NA	CASIGVPLDNEQFF	TGTGCCAGCATAGGGGTTCCCCTAGACAATGAGCAGTTCTTC
few	TRBV5-6	TRBJ2-3	TRBD1	CANTDRGQSTDTQYF	TGTGCCAACACGGACAGGGGGCAATCCACAGATACGCAGTATTTT
many	TRBV20-1	TRBJ1-5	NA	CSARSLSTGLNQPQHF	TGCAGTGCTAGATCCCTGTCGACAGGCCTCAATCAGCCCCAGCATTTT
many	TRBV5-1	TRBJ2-7	TRBD1	CASSNGQGAKEQYF	TGCGCCAGCTCAAATGGACAGGGGGCGAAGGAGCAGTACTTC
many	TRBV20-1	TRBJ1-5	NA	CSARGAGVDQPQHF	TGCAGTGCTAGAGGGGCAGGGGTCGATCAGCCCCAGCATTTT
many	TRBV12-3/TRBV12-4	TRBJ2-7	TRBD1	CASSIRGQGPYEQYF	TGTGCCAGCAGTATCCGCGGACAGGGTCCTTACGAGCAGTACTTC
NA	TRBV7-2	TRBJ1-1	NA	CASSLTGKAFF	TGTGCCAGCAGCTTAACGGGGAAAGCTTTCTTT
NA	TRBV6-4	TRBJ2-1	TRBD1	CASRQTGGRSVQFF	TGTGCCAGCAGGCAGACAGGGGGGCGAAGTGTGCAGTTCTTC
many	TRBV6-6	TRBJ2-5	NA	CASSYSRGKGTETQYF	TGTGCCAGCAGTTACTCACGGGGGAAAGGGACGGAGACCCAGTACTTC
many	TRBV6-1	TRBJ2-7	TRBD1	CASRHQGASSYEQYF	TGTGCCAGCAGGCACCAGGGGGCCTCCTCCTACGAGCAGTACTTC
NA	TRBV12-3/TRBV12-4	TRBJ1-6	NA	CASLSGGAGNSPLHF	TGTGCCAGCCTGTCTGGGGGCGCGGGGAATTCACCCCTCCACTTT